The entry below describes one T cell receptor beta chain. This entry comes from a study of blood T cell repertoires in COVID-19. The wider study: Whether acute or convalescent, the COVID-19 samples came from the United States, Italy and Spain. The analysed material was cDNA or gDNA that came from T cells, B-cell-depleted T cells, or PBMCs.

Some clones are missing from TCRdb's copy, which holds only in-frame ones; the method was immunoSEQ multiplex PCR. Seen here are over 65,000 clones, 80% observed once, and the top ten hold around 12%. J lost 4 bases, V lost 1 base, and 10 bases had no gene match. The V gene's germline CDR1 is SQVTM and CDR2 ANQGSEA. The CDR3 consists of 15 residues. The source material was peripheral blood. The rearrangement links TRBV29-1 to TRBJ2-7; 7 bases line up with TRBD2. The clonotype comes from a woman in her thirties or forties with active or convalescent COVID-19. The CDR3 region is CSVEASEAGRYEQYF. The CDR3 region has the DNA TGCAGCGTTGAAGCCTCCGAAGCGGGGCGTTACGAGCAGTACTTC.